Only a few counts were recorded for the clone carrying this T cell receptor beta chain. The entry originates in a study of Graves' ophthalmopathy and Graves' hyperthyroidism. Scientists amplified the TCR beta CDR3 regions from RNA transcripts. RT-PCR with HTBI primers came first, then second-round multiplex PCR. TCRdb re-analysed the multiplex PCR reads in MiXCR, keeping a single row per CDR3 protein. The repertoire holds about 370,000 distinct CDR3 sequences, with around 18% as singletons. In germline, CDR1 is MNHEY, CDR2 SVGEGT. V gave up 0 bases and J gave up 3 bases; unmatched junction bases: 7. The CDR3 extends over 16 amino acids.

The sequence was obtained from a woman younger than 35 with Graves' ophthalmopathy. Sequencing used peripheral blood. The rearrangement joins TRBV6-2 or TRBV6-3 to TRBJ2-7; 8 positions agree with TRBD2. The DNA of the CDR3 is TGTGCCAGCAGTTACTCGGGACTAGGAATGCTCTACGAGCAGTACTTC. Translated: CASSYSGLGMLYEQYF.